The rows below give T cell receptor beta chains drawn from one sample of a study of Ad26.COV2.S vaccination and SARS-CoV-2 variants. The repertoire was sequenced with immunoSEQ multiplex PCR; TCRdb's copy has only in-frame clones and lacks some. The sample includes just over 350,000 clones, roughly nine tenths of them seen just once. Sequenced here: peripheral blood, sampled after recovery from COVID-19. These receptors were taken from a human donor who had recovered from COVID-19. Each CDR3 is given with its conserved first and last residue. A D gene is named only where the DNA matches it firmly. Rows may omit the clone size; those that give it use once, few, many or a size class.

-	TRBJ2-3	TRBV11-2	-	TGTGCCAGCAGCCCCGGACGTTTGGGAGATACGCAGTATTTT	CASSPGRLGDTQYF
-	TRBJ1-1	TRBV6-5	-	TGTGCCAGCAGCCCAGGCACTGAAGCTTTCTTT	CASSPGTEAFF
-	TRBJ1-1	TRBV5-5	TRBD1	TGTGCCAGCAGCCCGTCCTTGGACAGGGGAAGGACTGAAGCTTTCTTT	CASSPSLDRGRTEAFF
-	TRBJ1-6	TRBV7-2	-	TGTGCCAGCAGCCCTAACAGGGTTAATTCACCCCTCCACTTT	CASSPNRVNSPLHF
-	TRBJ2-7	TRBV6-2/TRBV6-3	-	TGTGCCAGCAGTGACGCCTACGAGCAGTACTTC	CASSDAYEQYF
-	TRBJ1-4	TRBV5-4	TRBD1	TGTGCCAGCAGCCTAGACAGGGCCACTAATGAAAAACTGTTTTTT	CASSLDRATNEKLFF
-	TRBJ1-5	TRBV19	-	TGTGCCAGTAGTATAGAAGGGTTTCAGCCCCAGCATTTT	CASSIEGFQPQHF
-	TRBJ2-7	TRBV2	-	TGTGCCAGCAGTGGTCTGGGGGGCCTCTACGAGCAGTACTTC	CASSGLGGLYEQYF
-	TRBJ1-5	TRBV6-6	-	TGTGCCAGCAGTTACCCCGAGGACAATCAGCCCCAGCATTTT	CASSYPEDNQPQHF
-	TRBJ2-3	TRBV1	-	TGCACCAGCAGCCAAGATCTCCCGAACACAGATACGCAGTATTTT	CTSSQDLPNTDTQYF
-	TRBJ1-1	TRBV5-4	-	TGTGCCAGCAGCTCCTTTGAGAGCAAGAACACTGAAGCTTTCTTT	CASSSFESKNTEAFF
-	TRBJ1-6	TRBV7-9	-	TGTGCCAGCAGGGGCCCAGGACGGCCTGAGAATAATTCACCCCTCCACTTT	CASRGPGRPENNSPLHF
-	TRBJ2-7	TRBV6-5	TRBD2	TGTGCCAGCAGACGGGGGGACGAGCAGTACTTC	CASRRGDEQYF
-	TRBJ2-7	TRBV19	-	TGTGCCAGTAGTCCCACGTCCGGGGGCGAGCAGTACTTC	CASSPTSGGEQYF
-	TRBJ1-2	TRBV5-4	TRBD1	TGTGCCAGCAGCTTTGACAGGGGGTATGGCTACACCTTC	CASSFDRGYGYTF
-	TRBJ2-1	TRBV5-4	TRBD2	TGTGCCAGCAGCGTAAAGCGGGAACAATACAATGAGCAGTTCTTC	CASSVKREQYNEQFF
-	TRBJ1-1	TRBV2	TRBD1	TGTGCCGCCAGGGGGACAGGGACGAACACTGAAGCTTTCTTT	CAARGTGTNTEAFF
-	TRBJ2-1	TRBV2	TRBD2	TGTGCCAGCAGTGTAGCGGGGGGAACGAATGAGCAGTTCTTC	CASSVAGGTNEQFF
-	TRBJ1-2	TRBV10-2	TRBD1	TGCGCCAGCGAAGAGGCAGGGGGGAACTATGGCTACACCTTC	CASEEAGGNYGYTF
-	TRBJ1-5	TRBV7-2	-	TGTGCCAGCAGCTTAGTAGACAGTAGCAATCAGCCCCAGCATTTT	CASSLVDSSNQPQHF
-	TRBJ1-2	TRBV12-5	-	TGTGCTAGTGGTTTGTGGACAGAAAACTATGGCTACACCTTC	CASGLWTENYGYTF
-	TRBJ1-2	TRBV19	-	TGTGCCAGTAGTATTAAAACAGATCTTCGTGGCTACACCTTC	CASSIKTDLRGYTF
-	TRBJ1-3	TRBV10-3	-	TGTGCCATCCTCACAGGGTTCGGAAACACCATATATTTT	CAILTGFGNTIYF
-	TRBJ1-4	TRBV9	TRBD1	TGTGCCAGCAGCGTACGCGGGACAGGGGGGGCCTTAAATGAAAAACTGTTTTTT	CASSVRGTGGALNEKLFF
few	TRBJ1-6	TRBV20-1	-	TGCAGTGCTAGTGGGCAGGATAATTCACCCCTCCACTTT	CSASGQDNSPLHF
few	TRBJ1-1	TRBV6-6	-	TGTGCCAGCAGTTACCAGCTGAGCTCGGAAGCTTTCTTT	CASSYQLSSEAFF
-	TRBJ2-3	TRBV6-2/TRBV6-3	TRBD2	TGTGCCAGCAGCTGGGGACTAGCGGGCACCCCTGGAGATACGCAGTATTTT	CASSWGLAGTPGDTQYF
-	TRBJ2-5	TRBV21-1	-	TGTGCCAGCAGCAAAGATCGTACCTCCGTTTTCGCAGAAGATGTGACCCAGTACTTC	CASSKDRTSVFAEDVTQYF
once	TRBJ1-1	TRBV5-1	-	TGCGCCAGCAGCTTTGGGTTGAACACTGAAGCTTTCTTT	CASSFGLNTEAFF
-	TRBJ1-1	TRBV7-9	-	TGTGCCAGCAGAGGGGGGGGACACACTGAAGCTTTCTTT	CASRGGGHTEAFF
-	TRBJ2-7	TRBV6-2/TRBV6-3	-	TGTGCCAGCAGTTATGTGGGACACGATTACGAGCAGTACTTC	CASSYVGHDYEQYF
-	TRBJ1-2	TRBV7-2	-	TGTGCCAGCAGCTTATCGGGGGGCCTGAACTATGGCTACACCTTC	CASSLSGGLNYGYTF
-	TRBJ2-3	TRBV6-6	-	TGTGCCAGCAGTTACGGACATTTTAGCACAGATACGCAGTATTTT	CASSYGHFSTDTQYF
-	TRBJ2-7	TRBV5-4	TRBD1	TGTGCCAGCAGCTCCAGGACAGGGTTCGAGCAGTACTTC	CASSSRTGFEQYF
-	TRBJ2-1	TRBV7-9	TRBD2	TGTGCCAGCAGCTTAAGGCTAGCGGGGGGCTCCTACAATGAGCAGTTCTTC	CASSLRLAGGSYNEQFF
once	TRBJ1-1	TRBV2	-	TGTGCCAGCAGTGTGATCGGGTTGAACACTGAAGCTTTCTTT	CASSVIGLNTEAFF
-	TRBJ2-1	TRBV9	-	TGTGCCAGCAGCTCAGGCGGTTTTTTAAGCTCCTACAATGAGCAGTTCTTC	CASSSGGFLSSYNEQFF
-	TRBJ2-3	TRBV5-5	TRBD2	TGTGCCAGCAGCTCCCAGGGACTAGTAACGACAGATACGCAGTATTTT	CASSSQGLVTTDTQYF
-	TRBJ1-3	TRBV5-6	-	TGTGCCAGCTGGGGGTCTTCCTCTGGAAACACCATATATTTT	CASWGSSSGNTIYF
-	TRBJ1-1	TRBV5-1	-	TGCGCCAGCAGCCTCCTCAGCAACACTGAAGCTTTCTTT	CASSLLSNTEAFF
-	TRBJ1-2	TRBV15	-	TGTGCCACCAGCAGATCCCAGGGTAACTATGGCTACACCTTC	CATSRSQGNYGYTF
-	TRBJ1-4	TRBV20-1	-	TGCAGTGCGCACTTACTCGAAAAACTGTTTTTT	CSAHLLEKLFF